These 21 T cell receptor beta chains were all obtained from the same sample, sequenced in a study of T cells in localized non-small cell lung cancer. Using immunoSEQ multiplex PCR, the repertoire was profiled, and TCRdb retains in-frame clones only, with some absent. Of approximately 72,000 clones in the sample, 84% were seen once. The sample consisted of peripheral blood, taken before any cancer treatment. The receptors come from a female donor at least 60 years old with stage I lung adenocarcinoma.

This chain uses TRBV9 with TRBJ2-7; 8 bases agree with TRBD1. The CDR3 spans 15 residues. The J segment lost 1 base and the V segment lost 3 bases, leaving 6 bases of the junction unmatched. The germline CDR1 and CDR2 sequences are SGDLS and YYNGEE. CDR3 loop: CASSGGTGNSYEQYF. Here the CDR3 DNA reads TGTGCCAGCAGCGGAGGGACAGGCAATTCCTACGAGCAGTACTTC.

The chain employs TRBV5-1 and TRBJ2-7; TRBD2 agrees at 11 bases. Germline CDR1 is SGHRS and CDR2 is YFSETQ. The CDR3 is made up of 15 amino acids. With 2 bases clipped from V and 7 bases from J, the junction kept 8 bases outside the gene matches. The CDR3 reads CASSLGTSGPEEQYF. Here the CDR3 DNA reads TGCGCCAGCAGCTTAGGGACTAGCGGACCCGAAGAGCAGTACTTC. The whole variable domain, remainder taken from reference TRBV5-1 and TRBJ2-7, is KAGVTQTPRYLIKTRGQQVTLSCSPISGHRSVSWYQQTPGQGLQFLFEYFSETQRNKGNFPGRFSGRQFSNSRSEMNVSTLELGDSALYLCASSLGTSGPEEQYFGPGTRLTVT.

The chain carries TRBV4-2 and TRBJ2-1; 9 bases are shared with TRBD1. The CDR3 sequence is 13 residues long. CDR1 is LGHNA and CDR2 is YNFKEQ in the germline V gene. V gave up 7 bases and J gave up 9 bases; unmatched junction bases: 7. Here the CDR3 reads CASTPGQGAEQFF. CDR3 sequence (DNA): TGTGCCAGCACCCCGGGACAGGGAGCTGAGCAGTTCTTC.

The chain couples TRBV5-4 to TRBJ2-3, with 8 bases lining up with TRBD2. Trimming at V came to 4 bases and at J to 2 bases, leaving 3 bases not matched to a gene. The germline CDR1 and CDR2 sequences are SGHNT and YYREEE (reference sequence). The CDR3 is made up of 14 amino acids. CDR3 region: CASSLSGVTDTQYF. The CDR3 DNA reads TGTGCCAGCAGCCTTAGCGGGGTCACAGATACGCAGTATTTT. Full variable domain (remainder filled in from reference TRBV5-4 and TRBJ2-3): ETGVTQSPTHLIKTRGQQVTLRCSSQSGHNTVSWYQQALGQGPQFIFQYYREEENGRGNFPPRFSGLQFPNYSSELNVNALELDDSALYLCASSLSGVTDTQYFGPGTRLTVL.

This chain links TRBV5-1 with TRBJ2-1, with 9 nucleotides matching TRBD1. There are 14 residues in the CDR3. V lost 5 bases to trimming and J lost 5 bases; unmatched junction nucleotides: 5. Germline assignment: CDR1 SGHRS and CDR2 YFSETQ. The CDR3 DNA reads as TGCGCCAGCAGGGGACAGGGTGGTCACAATGAGCAGTTCTTC. Translation: CASRGQGGHNEQFF. The full variable domain, with the rest looked up from reference TRBV5-1 and TRBJ2-1, is KAGVTQTPRYLIKTRGQQVTLSCSPISGHRSVSWYQQTPGQGLQFLFEYFSETQRNKGNFPGRFSGRQFSNSRSEMNVSTLELGDSALYLCASRGQGGHNEQFFGPGTRLTVL.

The CDR3 DNA is TGTGCCAGCAGGGGAGGGGGTTATAATTCACCCCTCCACTTT. Amino acid sequence: CASRGGGYNSPLHF. The chain has TRBV28 and TRBJ1-6, with D perhaps matching TRBD1 (6 bases). This CDR3 is 14 amino acids long. Germline CDR1 MDHEN, CDR2 SYDVKM. The V end lost 6 bases, the J end lost 4 bases, and 10 bases lay between the germline ends. Using reference TRBV28 and TRBJ1-6 for the parts outside the CDR3, the full variable domain is DVKVTQSSRYLVKRTGEKVFLECVQDMDHENMFWYRQDPGLGLRLIYFSYDVKMKEKGDIPEGYSVSREKKERFSLILESASTNQTSMYLCASRGGGYNSPLHFGNGTRLTVT.

This chain links TRBV5-1 with TRBJ2-3; 7 bases match TRBD2. Germline V gene sequence: CDR1 SGHRS, CDR2 YFSETQ. The CDR3 covers 14 residues. V gave up 0 bases and J gave up 6 bases; unmatched junction bases: 4. The chain's CDR3 is CASSLDGGGDTQYF. The CDR3 DNA reads as TGCGCCAGCAGCTTGGACGGGGGAGGGGATACGCAGTATTTT.

Here the CDR3 DNA reads TGTGCCAGCAGCCAAGATGGAGAGGGAAGAGCGGATGGCTACACCTTC. This encodes CASSQDGEGRADGYTF. The chain carries TRBV14 and TRBJ1-2, with D hard to call. Deletions cut 0 bases from V and 6 bases from J, with 17 bases between. The CDR3 extends over 16 amino acids. In germline, CDR1 is SGHDN, CDR2 FVKESK.

The chain combines TRBV28 with TRBJ1-1; D perhaps matches TRBD1 (5 bases). The CDR3 has 12 residues. CDR1 is MDHEN and CDR2 is SYDVKM in the germline V gene. V was trimmed by 6 bases and J by 4 bases, leaving 9 bases between them. The CDR3 sequence is CASSSGGTEAFF. In DNA form, the CDR3 reads TGTGCCAGCAGCTCTGGGGGCACTGAAGCTTTCTTT.

V usage is TRBV4-1 and J usage is TRBJ1-2; D is undetermined. The CDR3 covers 14 residues. Germline values: CDR1 MGHRA, CDR2 YSYEKL. Trimming shortened V by 3 bases and J by 7 bases, and 15 bases separated the two germline ends. Here the CDR3 DNA reads TGCGCCAGCAGCCACGCAAAGGAGGGAGGTGGCTACACCTTC. Translating it yields CASSHAKEGGGYTF.

As to this clone: Other nucleotide sequences in the sample specify the same CDR3. V gene TRBV13 combines with J gene TRBJ2-7, with D unclear. The CDR3 contains 15 residues. Germline values: CDR1 PRHDT, CDR2 FYEKMQ (reference sequence). V was pared by 5 bases and J by 1 base, with 15 bases between. CDR3: CASSAVGGDSYEQYF. As DNA, the CDR3 is TGTGCCAGCAGCGCCGTGGGTGGGGATTCCTACGAGCAGTACTTC.

This clone came up once. The chain combines TRBV27 with TRBJ1-2; no firm D call. This CDR3 has 15 residues. V lost 5 bases to trimming and J lost 4 bases, with 17 bases between them. Per germline, CDR1 MNHEY and CDR2 SMNVEV (reference sequence). In DNA form, the CDR3 reads TGTGCCAGCAGTGGTACGGGCCGCCGGGCCTATGGCTACACCTTC. It translates to CASSGTGRRAYGYTF.

Concerning this clone: Other DNA sequences in this sample translate to the same CDR3. The gene calls are TRBV7-8 and TRBJ2-4; D may be TRBD2 (5 bases). Germline lookup yields CDR1 SGHVS and CDR2 FQNEAQ. The CDR3 length is 14 residues. Trimming left V 1 base short and J 2 bases short, with 6 bases between. DNA of the CDR3: TGTGCCAGCAGCTTAGGAGGGTCCAAAAACATTCAGTACTTC. This gives the protein CASSLGGSKNIQYF. Based on the CDR3 plus reference TRBV7-8 and TRBJ2-4, the full variable domain is GAGVSQSPRYKVAKRGQDVALRCDPISGHVSLFWYQQALGQGPEFLTYFQNEAQLDKSGLPSDRFFAERPEGSVSTLKIQRTQQEDSAVYLCASSLGGSKNIQYFGAGTRLSVL.

This rearrangement joins TRBV2 to TRBJ1-5; 8 bases are a match to TRBD1. Germline lookup yields CDR1 SNHLY and CDR2 FYNNEI. The CDR3 covers 14 residues. Germline trimming cut 5 bases from V and 4 bases from J; bases unmatched to any gene: 4. CDR3 amino acids: CASSYRGSNQPQHF. In DNA, the CDR3 is TGTGCCAGCAGTTACAGGGGGTCTAATCAGCCCCAGCATTTT. Looking up the rest from reference TRBV2 and TRBJ1-5 gives the full variable domain: EPEVTQTPSHQVTQMGQEVILRCVPISNHLYFYWYRQILGQKVEFLVSFYNNEISEKSEIFDDQFSVERPDGSNFTLKIRSTKLEDSAMYFCASSYRGSNQPQHFGDGTRLSIL.

The V and J genes are TRBV2 and TRBJ2-3; 9 positions match TRBD2. Germline-derived CDR1 and CDR2 are SNHLY and FYNNEI. CDR3 size: 14 residues. The junction had 7 bases not matched to a gene; V was cut back by 8 bases and J by 4 bases. Here the CDR3 DNA reads TGTGCCAGCCGTGGCGGGAGGGGCCCAGATACGCAGTATTTT. Protein: CASRGGRGPDTQYF.

V and J are TRBV30 and TRBJ1-2; perhaps TRBD1 as D (6 bases). The V gene lost 3 bases and the J gene lost 2 bases, with 19 bases spanning the gap. The CDR3 consists of 16 residues. Germline V gives CDR1 GTSNPN, CDR2 SVGIG (reference sequence). CDR3 sequence: CAWRVPGGGPNYGYTF. CDR3 bases: TGTGCCTGGAGGGTCCCCGGGGGGGGGCCCAACTATGGCTACACCTTC.

The chain links TRBV6-1 to TRBJ1-1; 8 positions agree with TRBD1. The CDR3 is 15 residues long. V trimming: 3 bases; J trimming: 1 base; junction bases outside the gene matches: 4. From germline, CDR1 is MNHNS and CDR2 SASEGT. The DNA for the CDR3 is TGTGCCAGCAGTGACAGGGGGCAAGCGAACACTGAAGCTTTCTTT. This sequence encodes CASSDRGQANTEAFF.

The rearrangement links TRBV5-1 to TRBJ1-1; unclear D gene. CDR3 length: 16 amino acids. V lost 0 bases to trimming and J lost 5 bases, with 17 bases between them. Germline CDR1 and CDR2: SGHRS and YFSETQ. CDR3 residues: CASSLDGELIGTEAFF. Written as DNA, the CDR3 is TGCGCCAGCAGCTTGGATGGGGAACTGATTGGGACTGAAGCTTTCTTT. Supplemented by reference TRBV5-1 and TRBJ1-1, the full variable domain reads KAGVTQTPRYLIKTRGQQVTLSCSPISGHRSVSWYQQTPGQGLQFLFEYFSETQRNKGNFPGRFSGRQFSNSRSEMNVSTLELGDSALYLCASSLDGELIGTEAFFGQGTRLTVV.

CDR3 coding DNA: TGTGCCAGCAGTAAAGCGGGAGGGCAGCAGACCCAGTACTTC. Residues: CASSKAGGQQTQYF. The V call is TRBV11-3, the J call TRBJ2-5, with 10 bases aligning to TRBD2. The V segment lost 6 bases and the J segment 6 bases; nucleotides outside the gene matches: 7. This CDR3 is 14 amino acids long. Germline V gene sequence: CDR1 SGHNT, CDR2 YENEEA. Full variable domain (outside the CDR3, taken from reference TRBV11-3 and TRBJ2-5): EAGVVQSPRYKIIEKKQPVAFWCNPISGHNTLYWYLQNLGQGPELLIRYENEEAVDDSQLPKDRFSAERLKGVDSTLKIQPAELGDSAVYLCASSKAGGQQTQYFGPGTRLLVL.

There are a few counts of this clone. V usage is TRBV11-3 and J usage is TRBJ2-2, with D unresolved. The germline V and J ends were trimmed by 8 bases and 6 bases, with 13 bases remaining between them. Germline CDR1 reads SGHNT; CDR2 reads YENEEA. The CDR3 sequence is 13 residues long. This CDR3 is CASGNRYPGELFF. CDR3 bases: TGTGCCAGCGGAAATAGGTATCCCGGGGAGCTGTTTTTT.

This chain joins TRBV25-1 and TRBJ1-4; the match to TRBD1 covers 7 bases. V shed 4 bases, J shed 8 bases, and the junction held 7 bases outside the gene matches. This CDR3 has 14 residues. Germline V gene lookup returns CDR1 MGHDK and CDR2 SYGVNS. The CDR3 here is CASSGRGGEEKLFF. The CDR3 coding sequence is TGTGCCAGCAGTGGGAGAGGGGGCGAGGAAAAACTGTTTTTT.